This TCR beta chain originates from a study of cytotoxic CD8 clonotypes in ibrutinib-treated CLL. Depths of 1 in 200,000 to 1 in 1 million T cells were the sequencing target. Repertoires were generated with immunoSEQ multiplex PCR, while TCRdb's copy carries only in-frame clones and drops some. The repertoire includes more than 85,000 clones, 75% to 80% of them detected once, and approximately 25% sits in the top ten. V shed 5 bases and J shed 9 bases, with 23 bases lying between them. This CDR3 region has 17 residues. Germline-derived CDR1 and CDR2 are LNHDA and SQIVND (reference sequence). The clonotype originates from a human donor with chronic lymphocytic leukemia. The genes are TRBV19 and TRBJ1-6; a weak D match, TRBD1 (6 bases). Source: PBMCs, taken after 24 months of ibrutinib treatment. CDR3 sequence: CASSPDFGGPWSSPLHF. The CDR3 DNA is TGTGCCAGTAGTCCCGACTTTGGGGGGCCCTGGAGTTCACCCCTCCACTTT.